This is a list of T cell receptor beta chains from one sample in a study of OX40 agonist ivuxolimab in advanced cancers. Profiled with immunoSEQ multiplex PCR; TCRdb holds only in-frame clones, not every one. In the table there are 100,000 or so clones, 70% to 90% of which are singletons. Sequenced here: CD4+ or CD8+ T cells sorted from blood, sampled in a trial of the OX40 agonist ivuxolimab. Receptor source: an adult with an advanced solid tumor such as melanoma, head and neck, liver or kidney cancer. CDR3s include the opening cysteine and the closing phenylalanine or tryptophan. The D gene is left open where the match is weak. Rows give clone size only sometimes, using once, few, many, or a class for an expanded clone.

cdr3_length: 13; j_call: TRBJ2-7; d_call: -; clone_size: -; v_call: TRBV11-2; cdr3_nt: TGTGCCAGCAGCTTAGCGGGAGACCTTGAGCAGTACTTC; cdr3_aa: CASSLAGDLEQYF
cdr3_length: 17; j_call: TRBJ2-7; d_call: -; clone_size: -; v_call: TRBV7-9; cdr3_nt: TGTGCCAGCAGCTTAGATTTAGCGGGGCAGGGGGCCTACGAGCAGTACTTC; cdr3_aa: CASSLDLAGQGAYEQYF
cdr3_length: 15; j_call: TRBJ2-1; d_call: TRBD2; clone_size: -; v_call: TRBV9; cdr3_nt: TGTGCCAGCAGCGTAGTACTAGCGGGTATAGGAGAGCAGTTCTTC; cdr3_aa: CASSVVLAGIGEQFF
cdr3_length: 14; j_call: TRBJ1-1; d_call: -; clone_size: -; v_call: TRBV4-3; cdr3_nt: TGCGCCAGCAGCCCCAGGTTGGGGGGTGATGAAGCTTTCTTT; cdr3_aa: CASSPRLGGDEAFF
cdr3_length: 17; j_call: TRBJ2-5; d_call: TRBD1; clone_size: -; v_call: TRBV4-1; cdr3_nt: TGCGCCAGCAGCCCCCGAGGGGGCGCTGATTTAGGGGAGACCCAGTACTTC; cdr3_aa: CASSPRGGADLGETQYF
cdr3_length: 15; j_call: TRBJ2-7; d_call: -; clone_size: -; v_call: TRBV6-6; cdr3_nt: TGTGCCAGCAGTTACTCGATATCCATCAATTACGAGCAGTACTTC; cdr3_aa: CASSYSISINYEQYF
cdr3_length: 13; j_call: TRBJ2-7; d_call: TRBD1; clone_size: once; v_call: TRBV6-1; cdr3_nt: TGTGCCAGCACCCGGGACAGGGAGGCCGAGCAGTACTTC; cdr3_aa: CASTRDREAEQYF
cdr3_length: 14; j_call: TRBJ2-7; d_call: -; clone_size: -; v_call: TRBV15; cdr3_nt: TGTGCCACCAGCTGGCCGGGCTCCCCGGGGGAGCAGTACTTC; cdr3_aa: CATSWPGSPGEQYF
cdr3_length: 15; j_call: TRBJ2-7; d_call: -; clone_size: -; v_call: TRBV11-2; cdr3_nt: TGTGCCAGCAGCCCAGTGGTGCGCCCCATCTACGAGCAGTACTTC; cdr3_aa: CASSPVVRPIYEQYF
cdr3_length: 16; j_call: TRBJ1-3; d_call: TRBD1; clone_size: once; v_call: TRBV7-8; cdr3_nt: TGTGCCAGCAGCATAACAGGGGTTATTCCTGGAAACACCATATATTTT; cdr3_aa: CASSITGVIPGNTIYF
cdr3_length: 16; j_call: TRBJ1-1; d_call: TRBD1; clone_size: -; v_call: TRBV7-9; cdr3_nt: TGTGCCAGCAGCTACGACAGGGTGACGATGAACACTGAAGCTTTCTTT; cdr3_aa: CASSYDRVTMNTEAFF
cdr3_length: 14; j_call: TRBJ2-5; d_call: -; clone_size: -; v_call: TRBV7-9; cdr3_nt: TGTGCCAGCAGCTTAATGGTACAGCAAGAGACCCAGTACTTC; cdr3_aa: CASSLMVQQETQYF
cdr3_length: 16; j_call: TRBJ2-2; d_call: TRBD2; clone_size: -; v_call: TRBV28; cdr3_nt: TGTGCCAGCAGTTTACGGACTAGCGGGAATTCGGGGGAGCTGTTTTTT; cdr3_aa: CASSLRTSGNSGELFF